Below, 9 T cell receptor beta chains from the same sample are listed, as sequenced in a study of control samples from healthy donors and cancer patients. The protocol was immunoSEQ multiplex PCR, while the TCRdb copy is restricted to in-frame clones and leaves out a portion. This table holds about 86,000 clones, 80% to 95% found once. Sequenced material: blood. These receptors were obtained from a woman in her 30s in good health.

The chain carries TRBV5-4 and TRBJ2-2, with a weak D call TRBD2 (7 bases). In germline, CDR1 is SGHNT, CDR2 YYREEE (reference sequence). CDR3 size: 16 residues. Trimming stripped 2 bases from V and 0 bases from J, with 11 bases between. As DNA, the CDR3 is TGTGCCAGCAGCTTAGGGGGGGCCGCGAACACCGGGGAGCTGTTTTTT. Translation gives CASSLGGAANTGELFF.

This chain connects TRBV3-1 (or the pseudogene TRBV3-2) to TRBJ2-3; 9 bases map to TRBD2. Looked up from germline, CDR1 is LGHDT and CDR2 is YNNKEL (reference sequence). Trimming removed 3 bases from V and 1 base from J; junction bases left unmatched: 5. This CDR3 comprises 16 residues. The CDR3 is CASSHRIAGGTDTQYF. The CDR3 nucleotides are TGTGCCAGCAGCCATCGTATAGCGGGGGGCACAGATACGCAGTATTTT.

This chain uses TRBV3-1 (or the pseudogene TRBV3-2) with TRBJ1-1; 7 bases match TRBD1. This CDR3 region has 14 residues. Trimming cost V 5 bases and J 3 bases; bases outside gene matches: 6. Per the germline V gene, CDR1 is LGHDT and CDR2 is YNNKEL (reference sequence). The chain's CDR3 is CASSRQGSYTEAFF. The CDR3, as DNA: TGTGCCAGCAGCAGACAGGGAAGCTACACTGAAGCTTTCTTT.

CDR3 DNA sequence: TGTGCCAGCAGCTCACAGCTATCGACTTCGACTAGCGGGGGGACCAGGAATGAGCAGTTCTTC. This translates into CASSSQLSTSTSGGTRNEQFF. This chain links TRBV7-6 with TRBJ2-1; 13 bases fit TRBD2. This CDR3 comprises 21 residues. Germline CDR1 and CDR2: SGHVS and FNYEAQ. V shed 4 bases and J 7 bases; nucleotides not matched to a gene: 22.

The chain combines TRBV2 with TRBJ2-5; 7 nucleotides agree with TRBD1. Germline trimming cut 0 bases from V and 4 bases from J; bases unmatched to any gene: 5. CDR1 and CDR2 (germline): SNHLY, FYNNEI. This CDR3 comprises 15 residues. The CDR3 bases are TGTGCCAGCAGTGAAGCGTTACAGGGGCCAGAGACCCAGTACTTC. Protein sequence: CASSEALQGPETQYF.

The gene calls are TRBV5-1 and TRBJ2-3; no firm D call. CDR1 is SGHRS and CDR2 is YFSETQ in the germline V gene. This CDR3 has 15 residues. V was cut by 0 bases and J by 3 bases, with 11 bases left in between. In nucleotides, the CDR3 is TGCGCCAGCAGCTTGGCCATAAGACCGACAGATACGCAGTATTTT. This translates into CASSLAIRPTDTQYF. The whole variable domain, remainder taken from reference TRBV5-1 and TRBJ2-3, is KAGVTQTPRYLIKTRGQQVTLSCSPISGHRSVSWYQQTPGQGLQFLFEYFSETQRNKGNFPGRFSGRQFSNSRSEMNVSTLELGDSALYLCASSLAIRPTDTQYFGPGTRLTVL.

The chain is built from TRBV3-1 (or the pseudogene TRBV3-2) and TRBJ1-6; D perhaps matches TRBD1 (5 bases). Germline-derived CDR1 and CDR2 are LGHDT and YNNKEL (reference sequence). The V gene lost 4 bases and the J gene lost 6 bases, with 10 bases spanning the gap. The CDR3 is 14 residues long. In nucleotides, the CDR3 is TGTGCCAGCAGCCCACAGACAGCTAATTCACCCCTCCACTTT. Protein product: CASSPQTANSPLHF.

The chain links TRBV5-4 to TRBJ2-2; 9 bases match TRBD1. Losses at the gene ends were 0 bases for V and 0 bases for J; bases not matched to a gene: 3. The CDR3 has 17 residues. Germline-derived CDR1 and CDR2 are SGHNT and YYREEE (reference sequence). The CDR3 protein is CASSLVGQGPNTGELFF. The CDR3 DNA follows: TGTGCCAGCAGCTTGGTGGGACAGGGACCGAACACCGGGGAGCTGTTTTTT.

The rearrangement uses TRBV30 and TRBJ1-1; no definite D call. Germline lookup yields CDR1 GTSNPN and CDR2 SVGIG (reference sequence). This CDR3 is 11 amino acids long. V was pared by 4 bases and J by 8 bases, with 11 bases between. The CDR3 protein is CAWNEVGEAFF. The DNA of the CDR3 is TGTGCCTGGAATGAGGTAGGGGAAGCTTTCTTT.